Sequencing of this TCR beta chain was carried out in a study of cytomegalovirus exposure and HLA in healthy donors (TCRdb year 2017). Looking at the study overall: According to an earlier analysis of a few hundred of the donors, 200 million or so T cells yielded 90 million to 140 million unique TCR beta sequences and about 300 Gb of sequence data. All discovery cohort repertoires had been generated on a single sequencing platform. Besides the first cohort of approximately 710 subjects, a separate validation cohort made up of 120 different subjects was used. The study was designed to test whether signatures of past pathogen exposure could be identified by cataloging public T cell receptors. Donor age, sex, ethnicity and CMV serostatus were collected together with the repertoire data. Typing coverage differed by locus: A, B, C, DRB1 and DQB1 were typed in about 620-640 donors, DQA1 in 522, DPA1 in some 570, and DPB1 in around 490. The genetic ancestry cluster associated with self-reported Caucasian donors included 65% to 90% of the roughly 400 genotyped donors. Both class I and class II loci were covered by HLA typing, at four-digit resolution. To decide whether each TCR beta V gene segment behaved as functional or pseudogenic, an earlier analysis of 587 of the donors relied on high-throughput TCR beta sequencing. Among around 400 genotyped donors of the cohort, an average of about 240,000 unique TCR beta nucleotide sequences were sequenced per donor, roughly a sixth of them non-productive. To predict cytomegalovirus infection status, the study brought together high-throughput TCR immunosequencing, statistical association of individual TCRs with disease status, and machine learning. Rather than drawing on any new phenotypic data, the later analysis identified candidate immune exposures from TCR beta sequences and the way those sequences occurred across donors. Because of strong linkage in the cohort, a few DR-DQ haplotypes were treated as single units for association and clustering. The study used immunosequencing to profile the T cell repertoires of approximately 690 subjects and linked those repertoires to cytomegalovirus serostatus. An early release covering approximately 600 HLA-typed donors comprised approximately 300 gigabases of sequencing data and roughly 86 million unique TCR sequences. A later genetic analysis took genome-wide SNP genotypes for about 65% of the 666 donors and used that subset as a discovery cohort. A later analysis re-analyzed previously published TCR beta repertoires from about 600 donors and added high-resolution HLA genotyping to study TCR occurrence patterns. The research as a whole found: An association between a missense DCLRE1C variant and V-gene and J-gene trimming of TCR beta chains was found in a later genetic analysis and replicated in an independent cohort. In a later analysis, HLA-associated TCR beta chains showed more clonal expansion and lower generation probabilities than non-associated chains that were equally common. According to a later analysis, TCR association rates differed among HLA loci, with DRB1 alleles showing the most associated TCRs and HLA-C alleles showing the fewest. In an earlier analysis of about 600 of the donors, most TCR beta V segments appeared in productive rearrangements about 87% or about 30% of the time, broadly matching IMGT annotations. According to a later analysis, parvovirus B19, influenza, CMV and Epstein-Barr virus appeared linked to several top co-occurrence clusters. Only TCR beta chains were sequenced in this cohort, and the absence of alpha or paired-chain data limited detectable features. At a false discovery rate of 0.05, a later analysis linked around 15,000 TCR beta sequences to specific HLA alleles. The authors suggested that the approach could potentially be generalized to other disease states and immunological phenotypes. Across donors, most TCR sequences were observed very rarely, whereas some public TCRs were present in many individuals. Presence/absence analyses assumed roughly uniform sequencing depth across donors, an assumption that may not hold. In vitro tests confirmed that a few of the cytomegalovirus-associated TCR beta chains recognize cytomegalovirus antigens. In the study, around 160 TCR beta chains were listed as associated with cytomegalovirus. When HLA alleles, especially DR and DQ, strongly co-occurred, TCR associations were difficult to assign to individual alleles. A further reported finding was that TCR beta sequences accurately predicted the HLA-A and HLA-B alleles for most subjects in the first cohort. Compared with the 666-donor mean, donors in an Asian-associated ancestry cluster had fewer N-insertions in productive TCRs, according to a later genetic analysis. Because counts were too low, about 18 rarely observed V segments, including chromosome 9 orphons, were excluded from the earlier analysis of roughly 580 of the donors. Because the 87-base-pair reads could not distinguish some IMGT-functional V segments, including TRBV6-2 and TRBV6-3, those segments were excluded. A cluster of highly shared sequence variants was judged likely to be a technical artifact of the sequencing pipeline. Cytomegalovirus status was reported to be diagnosed by the classifier with high specificity and sensitivity in both the original and validation cohorts. Because some donors lacked HLA typing at each locus, the association tests relied only on the typed subset. Correlated functional status among segregating V segments might be attributable to linkage disequilibrium, but an unknown experimental factor could not be ruled out. A later analysis found that most CMV-associated TCR beta chains appeared HLA-restricted, with HLA associations seemingly driven largely by CMV exposure. CMV serostatus was the only immune exposure information available for the cohort.

CDR1 LNHDA and CDR2 SQIVND are derived from the germline V gene (reference sequence). Relative to germline, V is 6 bases shorter and J is 2 bases shorter, with 9 bases between their ends. The CDR3 sequence holds 13 residues, the cysteine and phenylalanine included. Solely the CDR3 DNA is kept, with 39 bases framed from the first base. This clone turned up a few times. The target of this receptor is not known. The sample holds no much larger clone one base away, and base qualities are not on file. Libraries were built with the immunoSEQ multiplex PCR assay. A mixture of 60 forward primers for TCR Vbeta segments and 13 reverse primers for TCR Jbeta segments was used in the multiplex PCR. The CDR3 region of rearranged TCR beta genes was amplified from genomic DNA with a multiplex PCR assay. Amplified TCR beta libraries were sequenced as 87-base-pair reads on the Illumina HiSeq System. As for the original processing: A later analysis counted some 74 million unique TCR beta chains across the 550 to 800 repertoires, and some 11 million of these chains were shared by at least two donors. To remove PCR and sequencing errors, raw reads were error-corrected and collapsed into unique sequences using a nearest-neighbor algorithm that merged closely related sequences. To assign V, D and J gene segments, CDR3 sequences were aligned to IMGT reference sequences. For a sequence to be retained, at least a six-nucleotide match to both a V gene segment and a J gene segment was required. Rearrangements were classified as productive when the CDR3 lacked stop codons and remained in frame with V and J, and all other rearrangements were classified as non-productive. Following IMGT convention, CDR3 was defined as the stretch from the second conserved V-encoded cysteine to the conserved J-encoded phenylalanine. In an earlier analysis of more than 550 of the donors, sequences lacking an unambiguous match to a single V gene segment were excluded. An earlier analysis of 587 of the donors classified V segments as functional when productive rearrangements were above 56.7% and as segregating when the standard deviation between donors was above 5%. A statistical classification framework was built for diagnosing cytomegalovirus status from the catalog of TCR beta chain sequences. In a later analysis, V and J genes were assigned by comparing TCR nucleotide sequences against IMGT/GENE-DB human TR gene sequences. In a later analysis, CDR3 sequences and most-parsimonious VDJ recombination scenarios were assigned using the TCRdist pipeline. A later analysis defined each TCR beta chain by its CDR3 amino acid sequence plus V-gene family, and excluded reads lacking a unique V-gene family. To address suspected cross-contamination and a sequencing artifact, a later analysis removed 450 to 700 highly shared, low-generation-probability nucleotide sequences. For each public chain, a later analysis derived a clonal expansion index from normalized ranks of inferred template counts within each repertoire. In a later analysis, generation probabilities were computed using a VDJ recombination model fitted to out-of-frame rearrangements, and the results were checked against IGoR. A later analysis scored TCR-TCR, TCR-HLA and TCR-CMV co-occurrence with hypergeometric tests, applying a repertoire-size bias correction to TCR pairs. A later analysis estimated false discovery rates by permuting HLA or CMV assignments 20 times. A later analysis grouped co-occurring TCRs with DBSCAN, adding TCRdist sequence similarity when clustering within HLA-allele-positive subsets. Repertoires with fewer than 30,000 or more than 120,000 public chains, plus five repertoires with anomalous nucleotide sharing, were excluded from co-occurrence clustering. TCRdb's version of the immuneACCESS table is confined to in-frame rearrangements and falls short of the full clone set. An unresolved V gene accounts for under half of the shortfall where checked; the remainder is of unknown origin. Clone size and the V and J calls come from that table; the DNA yielded D and trimming. This sample has 110,000 or so clones in its table, and 60% to 80% of those were observed once. About 8% of the sample comes from the top ten.

The cohort consisted of some 670 healthy bone marrow donors. At the time of sampling, every cohort member was nominally healthy, though immune exposures that went unrecorded were likely present. The donor was CMV seropositive and was included in the group of 250 to 300 seropositive cohort members. Each donor provided a peripheral blood sample, and peripheral blood mononuclear cells were used for TCR beta sequencing. Genomic DNA was extracted from the blood cell samples with the Qiagen DNeasy Blood Extraction Kit. The material sequenced was PBMCs. Recombination linked TRBV19 to TRBJ2-3; there is no confident call for the D gene. This receptor was taken from a man younger than 30 in good health and CMV-seropositive. In nucleotide form, the sequence is TGTGCCAGTAGGGCGGAGAACACAGATACGCAGTATTTT. Its translation is CASRAENTDTQYF.